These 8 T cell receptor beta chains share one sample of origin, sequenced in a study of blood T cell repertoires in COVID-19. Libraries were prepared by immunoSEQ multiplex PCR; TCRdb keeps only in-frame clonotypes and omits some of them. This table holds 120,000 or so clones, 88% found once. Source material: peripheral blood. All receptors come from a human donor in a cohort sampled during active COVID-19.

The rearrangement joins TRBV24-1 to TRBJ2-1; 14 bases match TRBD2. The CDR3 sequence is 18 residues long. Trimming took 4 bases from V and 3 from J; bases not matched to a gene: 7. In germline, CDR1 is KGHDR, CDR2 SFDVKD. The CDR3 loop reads CATSDPGLAGVFYNEQFF. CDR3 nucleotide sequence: TGTGCCACCAGTGACCCGGGACTAGCGGGAGTTTTCTACAATGAGCAGTTCTTC.

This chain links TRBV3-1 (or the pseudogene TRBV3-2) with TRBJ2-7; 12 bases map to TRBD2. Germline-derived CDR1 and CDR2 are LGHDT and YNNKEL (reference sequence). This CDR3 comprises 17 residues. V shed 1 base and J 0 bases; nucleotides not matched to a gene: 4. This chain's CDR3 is CASSQVASGRASYEQYF. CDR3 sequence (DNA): TGTGCCAGCAGCCAAGTGGCTAGCGGGAGGGCCTCCTACGAGCAGTACTTC.

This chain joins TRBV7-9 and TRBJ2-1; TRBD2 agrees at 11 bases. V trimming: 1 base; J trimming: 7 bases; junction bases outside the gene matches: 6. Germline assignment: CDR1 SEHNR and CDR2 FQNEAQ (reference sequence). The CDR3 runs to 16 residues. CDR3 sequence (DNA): TGTGCCAGCAGCTTAGTGGGGTTAGCGGGGGGGAATGAGCAGTTCTTC. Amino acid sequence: CASSLVGLAGGNEQFF.

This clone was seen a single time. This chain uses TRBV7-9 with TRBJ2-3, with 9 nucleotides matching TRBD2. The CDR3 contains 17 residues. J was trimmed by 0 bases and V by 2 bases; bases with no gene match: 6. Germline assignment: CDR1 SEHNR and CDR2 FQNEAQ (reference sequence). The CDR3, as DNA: TGTGCCAGCAGCTTAACGCCTAGCGGGGTCAGCACAGATACGCAGTATTTT. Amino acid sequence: CASSLTPSGVSTDTQYF.

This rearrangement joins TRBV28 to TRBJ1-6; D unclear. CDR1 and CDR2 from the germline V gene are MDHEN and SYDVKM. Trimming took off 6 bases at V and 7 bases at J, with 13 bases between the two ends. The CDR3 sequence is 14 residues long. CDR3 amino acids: CASRQPSYNSPLHF. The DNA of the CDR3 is TGTGCCAGCAGGCAACCTAGCTACAATTCACCCCTCCACTTT.

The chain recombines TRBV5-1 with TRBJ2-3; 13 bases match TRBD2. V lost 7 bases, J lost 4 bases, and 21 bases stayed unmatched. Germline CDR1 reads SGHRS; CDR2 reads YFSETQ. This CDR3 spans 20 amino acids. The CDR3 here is CASSRGGLAGLERGADTQYF. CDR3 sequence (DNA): TGCGCCAGCTCCCGGGGGGGACTAGCGGGATTAGAACGTGGCGCAGATACGCAGTATTTT. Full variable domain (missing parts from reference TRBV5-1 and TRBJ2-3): KAGVTQTPRYLIKTRGQQVTLSCSPISGHRSVSWYQQTPGQGLQFLFEYFSETQRNKGNFPGRFSGRQFSNSRSEMNVSTLELGDSALYLCASSRGGLAGLERGADTQYFGPGTRLTVL.

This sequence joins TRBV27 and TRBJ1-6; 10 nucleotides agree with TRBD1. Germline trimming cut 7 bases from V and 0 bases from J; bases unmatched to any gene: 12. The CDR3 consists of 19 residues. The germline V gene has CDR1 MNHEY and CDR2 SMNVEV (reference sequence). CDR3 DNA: TGTGCCAGCAAGACGCGGCCGGGACAGGGGAGCTCCTATAATTCACCCCTCCACTTT. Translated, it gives CASKTRPGQGSSYNSPLHF.

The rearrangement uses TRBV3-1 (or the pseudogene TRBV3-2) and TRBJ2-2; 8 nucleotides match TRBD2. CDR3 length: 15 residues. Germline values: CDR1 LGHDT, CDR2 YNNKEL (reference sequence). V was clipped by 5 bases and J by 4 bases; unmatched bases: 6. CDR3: CASSLTSVGTGELFF. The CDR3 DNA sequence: TGTGCCAGCAGCTTGACTAGCGTGGGCACCGGGGAGCTGTTTTTT.